The 19 T cell receptor beta chains reported below all come from one sample, sequenced in a study of T cells in Graves' hyperthyroidism and ophthalmopathy. Amplification yielded TCR beta CDR3 regions, with RNA transcripts as the source. Using the HTBI primer set, a first-round RT-PCR was run on the TCR CDR3. Each CDR3 protein gets one entry after TCRdb re-called the multiplex PCR reads with MiXCR. The sample has about 420,000 distinct CDR3 sequences, around 16% seen once. Sequenced material: blood. The source is a woman under 30 with Graves' hyperthyroidism.

This clonotype was detected many times. The DNA for the CDR3 is TGTGCCAGTGCCGCGGGACTAATCTACGAGCAGTACTTC. Translated: CASAAGLIYEQYF. The V and J genes are TRBV2 and TRBJ2-7, with TRBD2 matching over 7 bases. V trimming: 9 bases; J trimming: 3 bases; junction bases outside the gene matches: 8. The CDR3 spans 13 residues. CDR1 is SNHLY and CDR2 is FYNNEI in the germline V gene.

This clonotype was recorded many times. The V and J genes are TRBV28 and TRBJ2-2, with 9 nucleotides matching TRBD1. This CDR3 comprises 18 residues. Germline CDR1 is MDHEN and CDR2 is SYDVKM. The V segment lost 5 bases and the J segment 6 bases; nucleotides outside the gene matches: 16. For the CDR3, the DNA is TGTGCCAGCAGTCTCACAAAACCGGGACAGGGATTAGCCGGGGAGCTGTTTTTT. It codes for CASSLTKPGQGLAGELFF.

The sample holds many counts of this clonotype. The chain links TRBV29-1 to TRBJ1-1; D might be TRBD1 (6 bases). Looked up from germline, CDR1 is SQVTM and CDR2 is ANQGSEA. The CDR3 covers 13 residues. V lost 6 bases and J 0 bases, leaving 11 bases between the germline ends. CDR3 sequence reads: CSVTGTLNTEAFF. CDR3 coding DNA: TGCAGCGTAACAGGGACCTTGAACACTGAAGCTTTCTTT.

This clonotype was seen more than once but under ten times. The chain links TRBV6-4 to TRBJ2-2; D uncertain. The CDR3 sequence is 14 residues long. V was shortened by 4 bases and J by 0 bases, with 6 bases between the two germline ends. Germline CDR1 MRHNA, CDR2 SNTAGT. The DNA of the CDR3 is TGTGCCAGCAGTGCCTACCCGAACACCGGGGAGCTGTTTTTT. The encoded protein is CASSAYPNTGELFF.

This clonotype showed up just a few times. This chain uses TRBV28 with TRBJ2-7, with D possibly TRBD1 on 5 matching bases. Trimming removed 3 bases at V and 2 bases at J, with 14 bases between. The CDR3 totals 15 residues. Germline V gene sequence: CDR1 MDHEN, CDR2 SYDVKM. Here the CDR3 reads CASSFSDRLTYEQYF. The CDR3 DNA sequence: TGTGCCAGCAGTTTCTCAGACAGACTTACCTACGAGCAGTACTTC.

This clonotype was counted at least ten times. The chain is built from TRBV6-2 or TRBV6-3 and TRBJ2-3; 10 bases match TRBD2. From germline, CDR1 is MNHEY and CDR2 SVGEGT. V shed 6 bases and J 0 bases; nucleotides not matched to a gene: 3. The CDR3 length is 15 residues. In nucleotides, the CDR3 is TGTGCCAGCAGGAAACTAGCGGGGAGCACAGATACGCAGTATTTT. Amino acid sequence: CASRKLAGSTDTQYF.

The table lists this clonotype with a few counts. This could be a read error, since a much larger clone is one nucleotide away. The chain is built from TRBV29-1 and TRBJ2-5; D might be TRBD1 (6 bases). This CDR3 has 15 amino acids. Trimming removed 2 bases from V and 4 bases from J, with 17 bases in between. Per the germline V gene, CDR1 is SQVTM and CDR2 is ANQGSEA. The CDR3 protein is CSVEPQGDQLETQYF. DNA of the CDR3: TGCAGCGTTGAACCACAGGGAGACCAGCTAGAGACCCAGTACTTC. Based on the CDR3 plus reference TRBV29-1 and TRBJ2-5, the full variable domain is SAVISQKPSRDICQRGTSLTIQCQVDSQVTMMFWYRQQPGQSLTLIATANQGSEATYESGFVIDKFPISRPNLTFSTLTVSNMSPEDSSIYLCSVEPQGDQLETQYFGPGTRLLVL.

This chain links TRBV5-1 with TRBJ2-2; 9 nucleotides line up with TRBD1. V was pared by 4 bases and J by 6 bases, with 7 bases of the junction left unmatched. The CDR3 loop spans 15 amino acids. The V gene's germline CDR1 is SGHRS and CDR2 YFSETQ. The CDR3 DNA reads TGCGCCAGCAGCGCGGGACAGGGTTCGGCCGGGGAGCTGTTTTTT. Protein sequence: CASSAGQGSAGELFF.

This clonotype was detected a few times. The chain employs TRBV19 and TRBJ1-2; D is perhaps TRBD1 (5 bases). Trimming removed 6 bases at V and 7 bases at J, with 15 bases between. Germline V gene lookup returns CDR1 LNHDA and CDR2 SQIVND (reference sequence). The CDR3 totals 13 residues. For the CDR3, the DNA is TGTGCCAGTAGCTTGGGGCATCTTGGTGGCTACACCTTC. Encoded protein: CASSLGHLGGYTF. Complete variable domain (other parts from reference TRBV19 and TRBJ1-2): DGGITQSPKYLFRKEGQNVTLSCEQNLNHDAMYWYRQDPGQGLRLIYYSQIVNDFQKGDIAEGYSVSREKKESFPLTVTSAQKNPTAFYLCASSLGHLGGYTFGSGTRLTVV.

The sample holds many counts of this clonotype. The chain has TRBV6-1 and TRBJ1-5; D might be TRBD1 (5 bases). Trimming stripped 7 bases from V and 4 bases from J, with 14 bases between. This CDR3 region has 14 residues. Germline assignment: CDR1 MNHNS and CDR2 SASEGT. The CDR3 DNA sequence: TGTGCCAGCAAGGGGCCCTCTGAAAATCAGCCCCAGCATTTT. Its protein is CASKGPSENQPQHF.

Ten or more counts support this clonotype. The gene calls are TRBV11-3 and TRBJ2-5, with D perhaps TRBD1 or TRBD2 (5 bases each). V dropped 5 bases and J dropped 4 bases, with 14 bases sitting between them. CDR3 length equals 14 residues. Germline-derived CDR1 and CDR2 are SGHNT and YENEEA. CDR3 region: CASSPRGQGETQYF. The DNA of the CDR3 is TGTGCCAGCAGCCCCCGGGGCCAGGGAGAGACCCAGTACTTC. Using reference TRBV11-3 and TRBJ2-5 for the parts outside the CDR3, the full variable domain is EAGVVQSPRYKIIEKKQPVAFWCNPISGHNTLYWYLQNLGQGPELLIRYENEEAVDDSQLPKDRFSAERLKGVDSTLKIQPAELGDSAVYLCASSPRGQGETQYFGPGTRLLVL.

The table lists this clonotype with many counts. The V gene is TRBV19, the J gene TRBJ2-1; D ambiguous. Trimming took 3 bases from V and 9 from J, leaving 18 bases between them. This CDR3 has 15 amino acids. CDR1 LNHDA and CDR2 SQIVND come from the germline V gene (reference sequence). CDR3 nucleotide sequence: TGTGCCAGTAGTATGGCAGCTCACATCGGTGGTGAGCAGTTCTTC. Translating gives CASSMAAHIGGEQFF.

This clonotype was seen repeatedly, ten times or more. V usage is TRBV5-1 and J usage is TRBJ2-1; 9 bases are shared with TRBD1. CDR3 length: 16 amino acids. Per germline, CDR1 SGHRS and CDR2 YFSETQ. Germline trimming cut 0 bases from V and 2 bases from J; bases unmatched to any gene: 3. This CDR3 reads CASSLARDRAYNEQFF. CDR3 nucleotide sequence: TGCGCCAGCAGCTTGGCCCGGGACAGGGCCTACAATGAGCAGTTCTTC.

This clonotype occurred a few times. V gene TRBV6-6 combines with J gene TRBJ2-7, with D perhaps TRBD2 (5 bases). Germline V gene data show CDR1 as MNHNY and CDR2 as SVGAGI (reference sequence). The CDR3 is 12 amino acids. Trimming removed 0 bases from V and 5 bases from J, with 5 bases in between. CDR3 amino acids: CASSYSRDEQYF. The CDR3 coding sequence is TGTGCCAGCAGTTACTCGCGGGACGAGCAGTACTTC.

This clonotype was seen many times. The rearrangement links TRBV30 to TRBJ2-7; possibly TRBD1 or TRBD2 for D (5 bases each). Trimming removed 4 bases from V and 7 bases from J, with 20 bases in between. Germline assignment: CDR1 GTSNPN and CDR2 SVGIG (reference sequence). The CDR3 is made up of 14 amino acids. CDR3 amino acids: CAWNSRRGTLEQYF. Here the CDR3 DNA reads TGTGCCTGGAACTCGCGACGGGGCACCTTGGAGCAGTACTTC.

The V gene is TRBV19, the J gene TRBJ2-1, with D possibly called TRBD1 or TRBD2 (5 bases each). Trimming removed 4 bases from V and 6 bases from J, with 10 bases in between. The CDR3 is 13 amino acids. The germline CDR1 and CDR2 sequences are LNHDA and SQIVND (reference sequence). CDR3 loop: CASSTRDGNEQFF. In DNA form, the CDR3 reads TGTGCCAGTAGTACCCGGGACGGCAATGAGCAGTTCTTC. Supplemented by reference TRBV19 and TRBJ2-1, the full variable domain reads DGGITQSPKYLFRKEGQNVTLSCEQNLNHDAMYWYRQDPGQGLRLIYYSQIVNDFQKGDIAEGYSVSREKKESFPLTVTSAQKNPTAFYLCASSTRDGNEQFFGPGTRLTVL.

V and J are TRBV10-3 and TRBJ1-1; D is ambiguous. The CDR3 covers 12 residues. CDR1 is ENHRY, CDR2 SYGVKD, per germline. The CDR3 reads CAYRSELGEAFF. For the CDR3, the DNA is TGTGCGTACAGAAGTGAACTGGGTGAAGCTTTCTTT.

In DNA form, the CDR3 reads TGTGCCATCAGTGGTCGGACAGGGCATGAGCAGTTCTTC. It yields the protein CAISGRTGHEQFF. The chain joins TRBV10-3 to TRBJ2-1; 8 bases line up with TRBD1. Germline CDR1 is ENHRY and CDR2 is SYGVKD. This CDR3 is built from 13 residues. V shed 4 bases, J shed 8 bases, and the junction held 4 bases outside the gene matches.

In this sample, this clonotype turned up a few times. This sequence joins TRBV27 and TRBJ2-2, with unresolved D. The CDR3 consists of 15 residues. V lost 6 bases to trimming and J lost 0 bases, with 11 bases between them. The germline CDR1 and CDR2 sequences are MNHEY and SMNVEV (reference sequence). The CDR3 DNA reads TGTGCCAGCAGCCCATGGGGTACGAACACCGGGGAGCTGTTTTTT. This gives the protein CASSPWGTNTGELFF.